These 26 T cell receptor beta chains share one sample of origin, sequenced in a study of T cells and Merkel cell carcinoma outcomes. Method: immunoSEQ multiplex PCR; TCRdb's copy keeps in-frame clones and lacks some. The sample includes 640 or so clones, 75% to 90% seen only once; the top ten take just over 8.5%. Sequenced input: tumor tissue from Merkel cell carcinoma. These receptors were obtained from a human donor with Merkel cell carcinoma.

The genes are TRBV29-1 and TRBJ1-3; D call uncertain. Germline CDR1 is SQVTM and CDR2 is ANQGSEA. Trimming pared 3 bases from V and 4 bases from J, leaving 13 bases between. This CDR3 region has 14 residues. Here the CDR3 DNA reads TGCAGCGTTGACTCAGGCACGCGCGGAAACACCATATATTTT. Amino acids: CSVDSGTRGNTIYF.

The chain uses TRBV10-2 and TRBJ1-2; the match to TRBD1 covers 8 bases. Germline V gene lookup returns CDR1 WSHSY and CDR2 SAAADI. There are 15 residues in the CDR3. Trimming took 2 bases from V and 2 from J; bases not matched to a gene: 4. The CDR3 spells CASSERTGTNYGYTF. CDR3 nucleotide sequence: TGCGCCAGCAGTGAGAGGACAGGGACCAACTATGGCTACACCTTC.

The gene calls are TRBV11-2 and TRBJ2-5, with D unclear. The CDR3 has 12 residues. Germline CDR1 and CDR2: SGHAT and FQNNGV. The V and J ends lost 0 bases and 5 bases respectively, with 4 bases between them. CDR3 in DNA: TGTGCCAGCAGCTTAGATTGGGAGACCCAGTACTTC. It specifies CASSLDWETQYF.

The chain recombines TRBV30 with TRBJ1-3; tentative D call: TRBD1 (5 bases). The CDR3 is 14 residues long. Germline CDR1 reads GTSNPN; CDR2 reads SVGIG (reference sequence). Trimming took 3 bases from V and 4 from J, leaving 13 bases between them. This CDR3 reads CAWSGGGWGNTIYF. Written as DNA, the CDR3 is TGTGCCTGGAGCGGGGGAGGGTGGGGAAACACCATATATTTT.

As concerns this clone: This sample includes further DNA sequences coding for the same CDR3. This CDR3 reads CASSLADRRDYGYTF. DNA of the CDR3: TGCGCCAGCAGCTTGGCGGACCGGCGGGACTATGGCTACACCTTC. The chain is built from TRBV5-1 and TRBJ1-2; D is ambiguous. Trimming pared 0 bases from V and 3 bases from J, leaving 12 bases between. The CDR3 has 15 residues. Germline V gene data show CDR1 as SGHRS and CDR2 as YFSETQ.

The rearrangement uses TRBV19 and TRBJ1-5; no definite D call. V was pared by 6 bases and J by 0 bases, with 15 bases between. The CDR3 sequence is 16 residues long. CDR1 LNHDA and CDR2 SQIVND come from the germline V gene (reference sequence). The CDR3 loop is CASRKQNLASNQPQHF. For the CDR3, the DNA is TGTGCCAGTAGGAAACAGAATCTAGCTAGCAATCAGCCCCAGCATTTT.

This chain connects TRBV6-6 to TRBJ2-7; D perhaps matches TRBD1 (5 bases). V lost 6 bases and J lost 5, with 17 bases in between. Per the germline V gene, CDR1 is MNHNY and CDR2 is SVGAGI (reference sequence). This CDR3 comprises 14 residues. CDR3 sequence reads: CASRGPAGSHEQYF. The CDR3 nucleotides read TGTGCCAGCAGAGGTCCGGCAGGGTCCCACGAGCAGTACTTC.

The chain combines TRBV25-1 with TRBJ2-3; TRBD2 matches at 7 bases. Germline assignment: CDR1 MGHDK and CDR2 SYGVNS. This CDR3 is 16 amino acids long. Trimming cost V 1 base and J 6 bases; bases outside gene matches: 10. This chain's CDR3 is CASSEWAGVGADTQYF. The CDR3, as DNA: TGTGCCAGCAGTGAATGGGCGGGAGTAGGGGCGGATACGCAGTATTTT.

The chain joins TRBV27 to TRBJ2-7; TRBD2 aligns across 9 bases. Trimming took 7 bases from V and 4 from J; bases not matched to a gene: 11. The CDR3 consists of 15 residues. Germline V CDR1 and CDR2: MNHEY, SMNVEV (reference sequence). CDR3: CASKSPGTSIYEQYF. CDR3 DNA: TGTGCCAGCAAAAGTCCGGGGACTAGCATTTACGAGCAGTACTTC.

The V call is TRBV15, the J call TRBJ2-7; 13 nucleotides agree with TRBD2. V lost 5 bases and J lost 4; bases outside the gene matches: 5. CDR3 length: 15 residues. Germline loops: CDR1 LNHNV, CDR2 YYDKDF (reference sequence). The CDR3 spells CATSEGLAGAYEQYF. The DNA of the CDR3 is TGTGCCACCAGCGAAGGACTAGCGGGAGCATACGAGCAGTACTTC.

This clone appeared a single time. The CDR3 is CASSVRGLAGGNNEQFF. CDR3 DNA: TGTGCCAGCAGCGTGAGGGGACTAGCGGGGGGGAACAATGAGCAGTTCTTC. The chain uses TRBV9 and TRBJ2-1; 16 nucleotides agree with TRBD2. V lost 2 bases, J lost 5 bases, and 4 bases stayed unmatched. Germline V gives CDR1 SGDLS, CDR2 YYNGEE. The CDR3 length is 17 residues.

The chain has TRBV7-9 and TRBJ2-3; TRBD2 aligns across 10 bases. CDR3 length equals 17 residues. Germline-derived CDR1 and CDR2 are SEHNR and FQNEAQ (reference sequence). The junction had 7 bases not matched to a gene; V was cut back by 1 base and J by 3 bases. CDR3 amino acids: CASSLGAGLAYTDTQYF. In DNA, the CDR3 is TGTGCCAGCAGCTTAGGTGCGGGACTAGCGTATACAGATACGCAGTATTTT.

Turning to this clone: At one of its ends the junction is not consistent with the germline gene, which may arise from a read error. This chain links TRBV2 with TRBJ2-3, with 10 bases aligning to TRBD2. The germline V gene encodes CDR1 SNHLY and CDR2 FYNNEI. CDR3 length equals 17 residues. The CDR3 DNA reads TGTGTCAGCATGGGGGGGGCTAGCGGGAGATACACAGATACGCAGTATTTT. Amino acid sequence: CVSMGGASGRYTDTQYF. The full variable domain, rest sourced from reference TRBV2 and TRBJ2-3, is EPEVTQTPSHQVTQMGQEVILRCVPISNHLYFYWYRQILGQKVEFLVSFYNNEISEKSEIFDDQFSVERPDGSNFTLKIRSTKLEDSAMYFCVSMGGASGRYTDTQYFGPGTRLTVL.

The table lists this clone with a count of one. V usage is TRBV6-6 and J usage is TRBJ1-4; TRBD1 is a possible D gene (6 bases). Germline V CDR1 and CDR2: MNHNY, SVGAGI (reference sequence). This CDR3 comprises 13 residues. V was trimmed by 5 bases and J by 8 bases, leaving 12 bases between them. The CDR3 region has the DNA TGTGCCAGCAGTCAGGGGAGGGGGGAAAAACTGTTTTTT. Its protein is CASSQGRGEKLFF.

J is TRBJ2-3 and V is TRBV19, with TRBD2 matching over 9 bases. V shed 8 bases, J shed 8 bases, and the junction held 20 bases outside the gene matches. Germline V CDR1 and CDR2: LNHDA, SQIVND (reference sequence). This CDR3 contains 17 residues. CDR3 loop: CASRPREERGAHSTQYF. The CDR3, as DNA: TGTGCCAGTCGCCCCCGAGAGGAGCGGGGGGCCCATAGTACGCAGTATTTT.

The chain joins TRBV18 to TRBJ2-7; TRBD1 aligns across 10 bases. CDR1 KGHSH and CDR2 LQKENI come from the germline V gene. The V gene end was trimmed by 2 bases and the J gene end by 5 bases; junction bases not matched to a gene: 3. CDR3 length equals 14 residues. CDR3 nucleotide sequence: TGTGCCAGCTCACCATGGGACAGGGGACACGAGCAGTACTTC. This translates into CASSPWDRGHEQYF. The entire variable domain, with the rest obtained from reference TRBV18 and TRBJ2-7, is as follows: NAGVMQNPRHLVRRRGQEARLRCSPMKGHSHVYWYRQLPEEGLKFMVYLQKENIIDESGMPKERFSAEFPKEGPSILRIQQVVRGDSAAYFCASSPWDRGHEQYFGPGTRLTVT.

CDR3 nucleotides: TGTGCCAGCACTCCCAACAGTTTTCCCTACGAGCAGTACTTC. It yields the protein CASTPNSFPYEQYF. The gene calls are TRBV25-1 and TRBJ2-7, with D uncertain. The CDR3 spans 14 residues. Trimming stripped 7 bases from V and 2 bases from J, with 15 bases between. CDR1 is MGHDK, CDR2 SYGVNS, per germline.

J is TRBJ2-7 and V is TRBV7-2; 8 bases are shared with TRBD1. V was pared by 4 bases and J by 4 bases, with 9 bases of the junction left unmatched. The CDR3 has 15 residues. The V gene's germline CDR1 is SGHTA and CDR2 FQGNSA. The CDR3 region has the DNA TGTGCCAGCAGCTCGGGCGGACAGGGTCTTTACGAGCAGTACTTC. Its translation: CASSSGGQGLYEQYF.

The genes are TRBV27 and TRBJ2-1; D remains unclear. Trimming took off 0 bases at V and 2 bases at J, with 5 bases between the two ends. Germline CDR1 MNHEY, CDR2 SMNVEV (reference sequence). The CDR3 loop spans 14 amino acids. CDR3 in amino acids: CASSLSSPYNEQFF. The CDR3 region has the DNA TGTGCCAGCAGTTTATCCAGTCCCTACAATGAGCAGTTCTTC.

V usage is TRBV9 and J usage is TRBJ2-3, with D tentatively TRBD1 (6 bases). V was shortened by 4 bases and J by 7 bases, with 19 bases between the two germline ends. The CDR3 extends over 15 amino acids. Germline values: CDR1 SGDLS, CDR2 YYNGEE. CDR3 amino acids: CASSPRGGGANTQYF. The CDR3 DNA is TGTGCCAGCAGCCCTCGAGGGGGTGGGGCAAATACGCAGTATTTT. The variable domain in full, completed from reference TRBV9 and TRBJ2-3, reads DSGVTQTPKHLITATGQRVTLRCSPRSGDLSVYWYQQSLDQGLQFLIQYYNGEERAKGNILERFSAQQFPDLHSELNLSSLELGDSALYFCASSPRGGGANTQYFGPGTRLTVL.

This clone was found a few times. The J gene is TRBJ2-1, the V gene TRBV4-1; D not resolved. Trimming pared 0 bases from V and 9 bases from J, leaving 6 bases between. The germline CDR1 and CDR2 sequences are MGHRA and YSYEKL. The CDR3 spans 12 residues. The CDR3 DNA sequence: TGCGCCAGCAGCCAAGAAGACGCTGAGCAGTTCTTC. Translated: CASSQEDAEQFF.

This chain links TRBV14 with TRBJ2-3, with D tentatively TRBD2 (5 bases). The CDR3 contains 15 residues. V was pared by 6 bases and J by 4 bases, with 17 bases between. Germline V gene lookup returns CDR1 SGHDN and CDR2 FVKESK. Written as DNA, the CDR3 is TGTGCCAGCAGTCCCGTGGAGGTGGTCGCAGATACGCAGTATTTT. The encoded protein is CASSPVEVVADTQYF. The whole variable domain, remainder taken from reference TRBV14 and TRBJ2-3, is EAGVTQFPSHSVIEKGQTVTLRCDPISGHDNLYWYRRVMGKEIKFLLHFVKESKQDESGMPNNRFLAERTGGTYSTLKVQPAELEDSGVYFCASSPVEVVADTQYFGPGTRLTVL.

The rearrangement joins TRBV5-1 to TRBJ2-1; D is possibly TRBD1 (6 bases). V lost 2 bases and J lost 5, with 11 bases in between. This CDR3 comprises 14 residues. Germline V lookup: CDR1 SGHRS, CDR2 YFSETQ. The CDR3: CASSLGQRHNEQFF. In DNA, the CDR3 is TGCGCCAGCAGCTTAGGACAGCGTCACAATGAGCAGTTCTTC.

The gene calls are TRBV6-5 and TRBJ1-1; 7 nucleotides line up with TRBD1. Germline V gene sequence: CDR1 MNHEY, CDR2 SVGAGI. This CDR3 is 15 amino acids long. Trimming took 5 bases from V and 4 from J; bases not matched to a gene: 10. The CDR3 spells CASSKQGRVGTEAFF. CDR3 sequence (DNA): TGTGCCAGCAGTAAACAGGGGCGGGTTGGCACTGAAGCTTTCTTT.

V gene TRBV5-1 combines with J gene TRBJ1-1; 7 bases align to TRBD1. V shed 4 bases, J shed 1 base, and the junction held 4 bases outside the gene matches. This CDR3 region has 14 residues. Looked up from germline, CDR1 is SGHRS and CDR2 is YFSETQ. The CDR3 nucleotides read TGCGCCAGCAGCGGCAGGGGGTGGAACACTGAAGCTTTCTTT. Translation gives CASSGRGWNTEAFF.

The chain has TRBV7-9 and TRBJ2-2; D possibly matches TRBD1 or TRBD2 (5 bases each). The V and J ends lost 8 bases and 2 bases respectively, with 12 bases between them. The CDR3 sequence is 14 residues long. Germline CDR1 SEHNR, CDR2 FQNEAQ (reference sequence). Here the CDR3 reads CASGTLTNTGELFF. CDR3 bases: TGTGCCAGCGGGACCTTAACTAACACCGGGGAGCTGTTTTTT. Variable domain in full (rest from reference TRBV7-9 and TRBJ2-2): DTGVSQNPRHKITKRGQNVTFRCDPISEHNRLYWYRQTLGQGPEFLTYFQNEAQLEKSRLLSDRFSAERPKGSFSTLEIQRTEQGDSAMYLCASGTLTNTGELFFGEGSRLTVL.